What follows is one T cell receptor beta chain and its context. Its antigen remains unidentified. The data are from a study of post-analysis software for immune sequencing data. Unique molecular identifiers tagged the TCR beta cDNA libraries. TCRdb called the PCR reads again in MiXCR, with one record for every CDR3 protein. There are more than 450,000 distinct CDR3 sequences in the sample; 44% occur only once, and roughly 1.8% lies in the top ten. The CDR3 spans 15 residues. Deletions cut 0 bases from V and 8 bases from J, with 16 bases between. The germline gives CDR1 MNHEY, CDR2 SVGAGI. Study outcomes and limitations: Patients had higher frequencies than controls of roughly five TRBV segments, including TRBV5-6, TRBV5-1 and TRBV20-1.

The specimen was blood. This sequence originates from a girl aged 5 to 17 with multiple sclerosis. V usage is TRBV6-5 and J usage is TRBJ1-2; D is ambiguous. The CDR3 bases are TGTGCCAGCAGTTACTCAAGTGGGCAAATTAGGGGCTACACCTTC. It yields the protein CASSYSSGQIRGYTF.